Below are 21 T cell receptor beta chains sequenced from a single sample in a study of CD8+CD57+ T cells in acquired aplastic anemia. Genomic DNA templated the TCR beta VDJ and CDR3 profiling. TCRdb recomputed calls from the reads with MiXCR, one row per CDR3 protein. The table lists roughly 300,000 distinct CDR3 sequences, approximately 56% of them singletons. Material for sequencing was sorted CD4+, CD8+, or CD8+CD57+ T cells (not recorded which) from PBMCs. The receptors were sampled from a human donor with severe aplastic anemia or a healthy control (not recorded which).

This sequence joins TRBV6-4 and TRBJ2-2; D may be TRBD2 (5 bases). V was clipped by 3 bases and J by 7 bases, with 12 bases between them. This CDR3 has 14 residues. Germline CDR1 reads MRHNA; CDR2 reads SNTAGT. CDR3 protein: CASSEKLVGGELFF. The CDR3 nucleotides are TGTGCCAGCAGTGAAAAACTAGTGGGCGGGGAGCTGTTTTTT.

Comments on this clonotype: No DNA is shown, since the ends of the CDR3 on it are uncertain; the CDR3 is the one TCRdb lists. The chain couples TRBV29-1 to TRBJ1-6. In germline, CDR1 is SQVTM, CDR2 ANQGSEA. The CDR3 adds up to 15 amino acids, both ends counted. The CDR3 loop is CCVFLCQQPRSPLHF.

The chain carries TRBV24-1 and TRBJ2-5, with TRBD2 matching over 10 bases. CDR1 is KGHDR and CDR2 is SFDVKD in the germline V gene. The ends lost 5 bases at V and 1 base at J; junction bases unmatched: 3. This CDR3 is 15 amino acids long. The CDR3, as DNA: TGTGCCACCAGTGGATCTAGCGGGGGCCAAGAGACCCAGTACTTC. This sequence encodes CATSGSSGGQETQYF.

A remark on this clonotype: This CDR3 is missing its conserved last phenylalanine or tryptophan, likely due to a read error. The rearrangement links TRBV7-3 to TRBJ2-7; tentatively, D is TRBD2 (7 bases). Trimming pared 6 bases from V and 2 bases from J, leaving 17 bases between. CDR3 length: 15 residues. Germline CDR1 reads SGHTA; CDR2 reads FQGTGA. The CDR3 spells CASSLRGEGTYEQYS. CDR3 in DNA: TGTGCCAGCAGTCTTAGGGGGGAGGGAACCTACGAGCAGTACTCC.

This clonotype appeared many times. The rearrangement links TRBV2 to TRBJ2-1, with D unclear. V lost 5 bases and J 1 base, leaving 12 bases between the germline ends. The CDR3 is 15 amino acids. Germline V gives CDR1 SNHLY, CDR2 FYNNEI. CDR3 bases: TGTGCCAGCAGTCTAGTACTCAAATCCTACAATGAGCAGTTCTTC. Residues: CASSLVLKSYNEQFF.

V gene TRBV12-5 combines with J gene TRBJ2-7, with a tentative D call TRBD1 (5 bases). The germline CDR1 and CDR2 sequences are LGHNT and FRNRAP. CDR3 length equals 11 residues. The CDR3 loop reads CASTGQGEQYF. The CDR3 DNA follows: TGTGCCAGCACCGGGCAGGGCGAGCAGTACTTC.

The chain couples TRBV20-1 to TRBJ2-1; a possible D gene is TRBD2 (7 bases). The germline V gene has CDR1 DFQATT and CDR2 SNEGSKA (reference sequence). This CDR3 spans 12 amino acids. CDR3 loop: CRQGGDYNEQFF. CDR3 bases: TGCAGGCAAGGGGGGGACTACAATGAGCAGTTCTTC.

Many counts were recorded for this clonotype. The chain carries TRBV5-8 and TRBJ1-1; TRBD1 aligns across 9 bases. Trimming took 2 bases from V and 5 from J; bases not matched to a gene: 7. CDR3 length: 15 residues. The germline gives CDR1 SGHTS, CDR2 YDEGEE. The CDR3 loop reads CASSFKTGGETEAFF. The CDR3 bases are TGTGCCAGCAGCTTTAAGACAGGGGGGGAGACTGAAGCTTTCTTT.

The V call is TRBV7-3, the J call TRBJ2-5, with 15 bases that match TRBD2. The J segment lost 5 bases and the V segment lost 4 bases, leaving 5 bases of the junction unmatched. The CDR3 has 16 amino acids. Germline-derived CDR1 and CDR2 are SGHTA and FQGTGA. The CDR3 DNA is TGTGCCAGCAGCTCGGGACTAGCGGGGGGCCGGGAGACCCAGTACTTC. Amino acid sequence: CASSSGLAGGRETQYF.

The J gene is TRBJ2-3, the V gene TRBV29-1; TRBD2 agrees at 10 bases. The CDR3 contains 15 residues. Looked up from germline, CDR1 is SQVTM and CDR2 is ANQGSEA. J was trimmed by 2 bases and V by 5 bases; bases with no gene match: 7. The CDR3 bases are TGCAGCGTTTGCGAAACTAGCGGGATCACAGATACGCAGTATTTT. Encoded protein: CSVCETSGITDTQYF.

The rearrangement joins TRBV24-1 to TRBJ2-1; D may be TRBD2 (5 bases). This CDR3 region has 15 residues. The V gene lost 4 bases and the J gene lost 5 bases, with 14 bases spanning the gap. CDR1 is KGHDR, CDR2 SFDVKD, per germline. CDR3 sequence (DNA): TGTGCCACCAGTGACGCTAGAGGGAGCAACAATGAGCAGTTCTTC. This sequence encodes CATSDARGSNNEQFF.

This clonotype occurred many times. The chain couples TRBV18 to TRBJ2-3; D might be TRBD2 (5 bases). Trimming pared 3 bases from V and 6 bases from J, leaving 16 bases between. Germline loops: CDR1 KGHSH, CDR2 LQKENI. This CDR3 is built from 15 residues. CDR3 nucleotides: TGTGCCAGCTCACCTACCTCGGGGTCTGGGGATACGCAGTATTTT. The encoded protein is CASSPTSGSGDTQYF.

This clonotype has just a few counts. DNA of the CDR3: TGTGCCAGCACTCGAGGCGTGGGGTACGAGCAGTACTTC. Its protein is CASTRGVGYEQYF. The J gene is TRBJ2-7, the V gene TRBV28; no definite D call. The V and J ends lost 7 bases and 4 bases respectively, with 14 bases between them. Germline V gene lookup returns CDR1 MDHEN and CDR2 SYDVKM. The CDR3 is 13 residues long. The full variable domain, in which reference TRBV28 and TRBJ2-7 provide the parts outside the CDR3, is DVKVTQSSRYLVKRTGEKVFLECVQDMDHENMFWYRQDPGLGLRLIYFSYDVKMKEKGDIPEGYSVSREKKERFSLILESASTNQTSMYLCASTRGVGYEQYFGPGTRLTVT.

The chain carries TRBV10-1 and TRBJ2-1; maybe TRBD2 (6 bases). The length of the CDR3 is 12 residues. Deletions cut 5 bases from V and 9 bases from J, with 11 bases between. CDR1 is WNHNN, CDR2 SYGVQD, per germline (reference sequence). CDR3 in amino acids: CASSSSEAEQFF. The CDR3 coding sequence is TGCGCCAGCAGTTCTAGCGAGGCTGAGCAGTTCTTC.

On this clonotype itself: As the CDR3 is not closed by the conserved phenylalanine or tryptophan, this likely results from a read error. The chain links TRBV7-2 to TRBJ1-1, with 10 bases lining up with TRBD1. Per the germline V gene, CDR1 is SGHTA and CDR2 is FQGNSA. This CDR3 comprises 16 residues. The CDR3 DNA reads as TGTGCCAGTGGGGGGATAGGGACAGGGGAGAACACTGGAGCTTTCCTT. It translates to CASGGIGTGENTGAFL.

This clonotype has only a few counts. The chain couples TRBV7-2 to TRBJ2-7; D might be TRBD1 or TRBD2, each matching 5 bases. Germline CDR1 SGHTA, CDR2 FQGNSA. CDR3 length: 14 residues. V was cut by 3 bases and J by 6 bases, with 15 bases left in between. CDR3 sequence: CASSFLQGVGEQYF. In DNA form, the CDR3 reads TGTGCCAGCAGCTTCCTGCAGGGAGTCGGCGAGCAGTACTTC.

This clonotype showed up just a few times. The chain couples TRBV7-2 to TRBJ1-5; possible D gene TRBD1, 5 bases. Between the trimmed V and J ends, which lost 1 base and 5 bases, there was a span of 6 bases. This CDR3 is 13 amino acids long. CDR1 is SGHTA and CDR2 is FQGNSA in the germline V gene. CDR3 sequence: CASSLGGYQPQHF. The CDR3 DNA reads TGTGCCAGCAGCTTAGGGGGGTATCAGCCCCAGCATTTT.

This chain uses TRBV19 with TRBJ1-3, with a weak D call TRBD1 (5 bases). The CDR3 runs 14 residues. Germline V lookup: CDR1 LNHDA, CDR2 SQIVND (reference sequence). V gave up 1 base and J gave up 8 bases, with 12 bases separating them. Here the CDR3 DNA reads TGTGCCAGTAGTATAGGGGGGATAGGAGACACCATATATTTT. Translation gives CASSIGGIGDTIYF.

This clonotype has a count of ten or more. This chain links TRBV7-4 with TRBJ1-5, with D unclear. V lost 6 bases and J 6 bases, leaving 18 bases between the germline ends. The CDR3 has 15 amino acids. Germline CDR1 reads SGHVT; CDR2 reads SQSDAQ. CDR3: CASRKVWRSSQPQHF. CDR3 DNA: TGTGCCAGCAGAAAGGTCTGGAGGAGTAGTCAGCCCCAGCATTTT.

This chain connects TRBV2 to TRBJ2-7; 10 positions agree with TRBD2. This CDR3 has 14 amino acids. V was clipped by 1 base and J by 7 bases; unmatched bases: 4. The germline gives CDR1 SNHLY, CDR2 FYNNEI. The CDR3 is CASSEGTSGNEQYF. CDR3 coding DNA: TGTGCCAGCAGTGAAGGGACTAGCGGCAATGAGCAGTACTTC.

There are many counts of this clonotype. The chain employs TRBV11-1 and TRBJ2-7; D is possibly TRBD1 (6 bases). The CDR3 sequence is 14 residues long. Trimming removed 3 bases from V and 1 base from J, with 10 bases in between. The germline V gene encodes CDR1 SGHAT and CDR2 FQDESV (reference sequence). The CDR3 nucleotides are TGTGCCAGCAGCTTCAACAGGGTTTCCTACGAGCAGTACTTC. It encodes CASSFNRVSYEQYF.